The TCR beta chain described here comes from a study of PD-L1 blockade in urothelial cancer. Clones were sequenced by immunoSEQ multiplex PCR, and TCRdb holds only the in-frame ones, with some missing. Among some 120,000 clones listed, approximately 90% were seen once. Regarding time point: peripheral blood 6 weeks after treatment start. This CDR3 spans 15 amino acids. V dropped 3 bases and J dropped 1; count of bases not matched to a gene: 5. Germline V gene sequence: CDR1 SGHRS, CDR2 YFSETQ. The J gene is TRBJ2-3, the V gene TRBV5-1; TRBD2 aligns across 7 bases. Sequencing was performed on PBMCs, taken around atezolizumab (anti-PD-L1) treatment. The receptor was derived from a man in his 60s with urothelial cancer. Here the CDR3 reads CASSWREIGTDTQYF. The CDR3 DNA reads TGCGCCAGCAGCTGGCGGGAGATTGGCACAGATACGCAGTATTTT.